The subject of this entry is one TCR beta chain. This sample stems from a study of blood T cell repertoires in COVID-19. The germline gives CDR1 LGHDT, CDR2 YNNKEL (reference sequence). The ends were cut back, 5 bases at V and 2 bases at J, with 13 bases in the middle. The CDR3 covers 14 residues. TCRdb keeps only in-frame clones here, not all; method: immunoSEQ multiplex PCR. The profile shows roughly 130,000 clones, less than 90% of them singletons. The V and J genes are TRBV3-1 (or the pseudogene TRBV3-2) and TRBJ2-7; D may be TRBD2 (6 bases). Sequencing was performed on peripheral blood. The receptor's source is a woman aged 25 to 39 who had recovered from COVID-19. This chain's CDR3 is CASSSRGGPYEQYF. The CDR3 DNA follows: TGTGCCAGCAGCTCCCGCGGAGGGCCCTACGAGCAGTACTTC.